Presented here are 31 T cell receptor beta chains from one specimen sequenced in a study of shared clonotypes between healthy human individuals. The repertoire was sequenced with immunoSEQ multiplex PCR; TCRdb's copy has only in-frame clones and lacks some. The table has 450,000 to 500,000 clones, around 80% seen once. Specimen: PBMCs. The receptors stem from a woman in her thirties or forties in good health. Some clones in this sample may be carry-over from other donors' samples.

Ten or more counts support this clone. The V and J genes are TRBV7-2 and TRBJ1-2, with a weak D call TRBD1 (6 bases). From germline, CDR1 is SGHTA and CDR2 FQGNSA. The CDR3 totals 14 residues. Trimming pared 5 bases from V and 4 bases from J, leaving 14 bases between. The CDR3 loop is CASSRNTGTYGYTF. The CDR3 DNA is TGTGCCAGCAGCCGAAACACAGGGACCTATGGCTACACCTTC.

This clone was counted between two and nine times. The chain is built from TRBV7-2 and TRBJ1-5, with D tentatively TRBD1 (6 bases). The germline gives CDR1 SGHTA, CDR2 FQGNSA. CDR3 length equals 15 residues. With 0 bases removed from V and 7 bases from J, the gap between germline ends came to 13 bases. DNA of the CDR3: TGTGCCAGCAGCTTAGCGGGGGCAGGTAGGCAGCCCCAGCATTTT. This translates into CASSLAGAGRQPQHF. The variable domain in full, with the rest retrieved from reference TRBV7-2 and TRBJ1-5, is GAGVSQSPSNKVTEKGKDVELRCDPISGHTALYWYRQSLGQGLEFLIYFQGNSAPDKSGLPSDRFSAERTGGSVSTLTIQRTQQEDSAVYLCASSLAGAGRQPQHFGDGTRLSIL.

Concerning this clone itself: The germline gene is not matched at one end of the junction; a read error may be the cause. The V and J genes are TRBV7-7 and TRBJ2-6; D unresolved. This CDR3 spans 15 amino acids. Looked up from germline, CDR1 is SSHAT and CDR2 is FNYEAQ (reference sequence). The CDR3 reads CASSPDNSGANVLTF. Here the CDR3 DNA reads TGTGCTAGCAGCCCTGATAACTCTGGGGCCAACGTCCTGACTTTC. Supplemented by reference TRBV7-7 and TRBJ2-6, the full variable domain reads GAGVSQSPRYKVTKRGQDVTLRCDPISSHATLYWYQQALGQGPEFLTYFNYEAQPDKSGLPSDRFSAERPEGSISTLTIQRTEQRDSAMYRCASSPDNSGANVLTFGAGSRLTVL.

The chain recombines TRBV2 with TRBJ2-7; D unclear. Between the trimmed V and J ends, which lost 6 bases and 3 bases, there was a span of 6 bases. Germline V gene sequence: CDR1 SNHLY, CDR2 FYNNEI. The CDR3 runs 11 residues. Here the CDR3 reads CASRKVYEQYF. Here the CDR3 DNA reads TGTGCCAGCAGGAAGGTCTACGAGCAGTACTTC.

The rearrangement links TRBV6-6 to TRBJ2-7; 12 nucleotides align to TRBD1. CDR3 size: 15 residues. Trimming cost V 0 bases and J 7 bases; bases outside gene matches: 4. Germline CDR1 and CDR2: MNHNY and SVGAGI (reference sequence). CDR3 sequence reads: CASSYSGTGGGEQYF. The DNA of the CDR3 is TGTGCCAGCAGTTACTCGGGGACAGGGGGCGGGGAGCAGTACTTC.

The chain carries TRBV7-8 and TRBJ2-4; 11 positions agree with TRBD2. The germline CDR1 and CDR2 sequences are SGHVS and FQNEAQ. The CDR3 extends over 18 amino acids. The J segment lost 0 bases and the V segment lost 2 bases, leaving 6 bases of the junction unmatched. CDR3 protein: CASSLPSSGRLAKNIQYF. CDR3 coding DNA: TGTGCCAGCAGCTTACCGTCTAGCGGGAGGCTAGCCAAAAACATTCAGTACTTC.

The CDR3 reads CASSIFGGDEKLFF. CDR3 nucleotide sequence: TGTGCCAGTAGTATATTTGGGGGCGATGAAAAACTGTTTTTT. The chain carries TRBV19 and TRBJ1-4, with a possible D match to TRBD1 (6 bases). The V gene's germline CDR1 is LNHDA and CDR2 SQIVND (reference sequence). CDR3 length: 14 residues. Trimming shortened V by 2 bases and J by 6 bases, and 10 bases separated the two germline ends.

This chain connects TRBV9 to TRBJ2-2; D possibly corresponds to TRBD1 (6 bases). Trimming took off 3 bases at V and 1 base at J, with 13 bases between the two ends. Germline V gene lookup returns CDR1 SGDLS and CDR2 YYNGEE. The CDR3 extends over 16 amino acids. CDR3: CASSASEGQNTGELFF. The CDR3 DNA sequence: TGTGCCAGCAGCGCGTCAGAGGGACAGAACACCGGGGAGCTGTTTTTT.

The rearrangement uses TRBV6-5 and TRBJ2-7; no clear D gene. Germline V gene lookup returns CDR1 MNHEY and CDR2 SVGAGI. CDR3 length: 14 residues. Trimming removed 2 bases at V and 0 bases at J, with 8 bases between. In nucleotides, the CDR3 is TGTGCCAGCAGTTACAAGGCTGCCTCCTACGAGCAGTACTTC. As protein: CASSYKAASYEQYF.

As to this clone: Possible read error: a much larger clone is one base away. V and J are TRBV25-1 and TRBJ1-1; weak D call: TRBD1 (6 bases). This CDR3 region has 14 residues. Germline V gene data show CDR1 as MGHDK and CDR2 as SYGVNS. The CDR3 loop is CASSERGWGTETFF. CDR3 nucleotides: TGTGCCAGCAGTGAAAGGGGGTGGGGCACTGAAACTTTCTTT.

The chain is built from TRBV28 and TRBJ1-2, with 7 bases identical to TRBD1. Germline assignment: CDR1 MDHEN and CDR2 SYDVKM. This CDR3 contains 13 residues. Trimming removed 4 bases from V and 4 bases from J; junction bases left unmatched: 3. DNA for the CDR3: TGTGCCAGCAGTTCACGGACAGGCTATGGCTACACCTTC. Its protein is CASSSRTGYGYTF.

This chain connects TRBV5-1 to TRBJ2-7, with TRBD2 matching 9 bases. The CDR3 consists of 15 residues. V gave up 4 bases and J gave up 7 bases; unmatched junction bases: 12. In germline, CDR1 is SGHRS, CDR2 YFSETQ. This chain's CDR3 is CASSMPSGGNLEQYF. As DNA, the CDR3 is TGCGCCAGCAGCATGCCAAGCGGGGGGAATCTTGAGCAGTACTTC.

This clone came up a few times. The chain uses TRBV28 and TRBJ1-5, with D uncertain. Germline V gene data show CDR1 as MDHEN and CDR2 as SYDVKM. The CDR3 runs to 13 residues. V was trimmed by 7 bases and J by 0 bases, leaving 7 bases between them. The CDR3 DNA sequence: TGTGCCAGCATAGGTCATAGCAATCAGCCCCAGCATTTT. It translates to CASIGHSNQPQHF.

CDR3 sequence: CASSEMGQTGRALSQETQYF. CDR3 sequence (DNA): TGTGCCAGCAGTGAGATGGGTCAGACCGGGAGGGCCCTGAGTCAAGAGACCCAGTACTTC. V usage is TRBV2 and J usage is TRBJ2-5; TRBD2 matches at 8 bases. CDR1 SNHLY and CDR2 FYNNEI come from the germline V gene. The CDR3 length is 20 residues. J lost 2 bases, V lost 3 bases, and 20 bases had no gene match.

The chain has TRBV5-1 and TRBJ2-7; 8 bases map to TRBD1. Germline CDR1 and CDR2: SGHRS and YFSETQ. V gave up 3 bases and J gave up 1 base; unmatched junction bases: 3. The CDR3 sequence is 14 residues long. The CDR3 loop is CASSSQGESYEQYF. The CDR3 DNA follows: TGCGCCAGCAGCTCACAGGGGGAGTCCTACGAGCAGTACTTC.

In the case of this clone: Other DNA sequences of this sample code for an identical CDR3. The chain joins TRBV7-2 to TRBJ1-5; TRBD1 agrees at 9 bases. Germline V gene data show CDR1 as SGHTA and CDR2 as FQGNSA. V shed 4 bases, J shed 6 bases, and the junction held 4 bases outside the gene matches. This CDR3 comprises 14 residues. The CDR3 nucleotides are TGTGCCAGCAGCTCGAGACAGGGGGGTCAGCCCCAGCATTTT. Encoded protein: CASSSRQGGQPQHF. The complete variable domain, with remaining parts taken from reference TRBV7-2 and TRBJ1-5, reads GAGVSQSPSNKVTEKGKDVELRCDPISGHTALYWYRQSLGQGLEFLIYFQGNSAPDKSGLPSDRFSAERTGGSVSTLTIQRTQQEDSAVYLCASSSRQGGQPQHFGDGTRLSIL.

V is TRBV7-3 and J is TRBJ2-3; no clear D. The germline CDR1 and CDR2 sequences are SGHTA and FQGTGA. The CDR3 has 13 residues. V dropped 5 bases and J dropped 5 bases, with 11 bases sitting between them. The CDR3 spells CASSGNMGDTQYF. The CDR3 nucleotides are TGTGCCAGCAGCGGCAACATGGGAGATACGCAGTATTTT.

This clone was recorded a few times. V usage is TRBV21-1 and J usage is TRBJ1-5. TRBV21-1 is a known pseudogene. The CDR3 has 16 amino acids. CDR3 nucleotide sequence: TGTGCCAGCAGCAGGGTCGGCCCTTATAGCAATCAGCCCCAGCATTTT. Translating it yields CASSRVGPYSNQPQHF.

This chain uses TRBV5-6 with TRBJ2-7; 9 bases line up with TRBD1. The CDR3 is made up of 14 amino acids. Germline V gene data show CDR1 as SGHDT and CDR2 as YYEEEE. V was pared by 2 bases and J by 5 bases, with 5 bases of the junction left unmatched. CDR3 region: CASSFGTGFHEQYF. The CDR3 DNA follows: TGTGCCAGCAGCTTTGGGACAGGGTTCCACGAGCAGTACTTC.

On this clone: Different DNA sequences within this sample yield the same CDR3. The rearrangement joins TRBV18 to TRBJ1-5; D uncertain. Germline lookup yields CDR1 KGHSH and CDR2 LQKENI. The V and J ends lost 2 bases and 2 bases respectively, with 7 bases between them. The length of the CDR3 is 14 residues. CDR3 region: CASSPGIGNQPQHF. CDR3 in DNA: TGTGCCAGCTCACCAGGGATCGGCAATCAGCCCCAGCATTTT. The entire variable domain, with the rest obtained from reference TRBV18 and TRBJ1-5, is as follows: NAGVMQNPRHLVRRRGQEARLRCSPMKGHSHVYWYRQLPEEGLKFMVYLQKENIIDESGMPKERFSAEFPKEGPSILRIQQVVRGDSAAYFCASSPGIGNQPQHFGDGTRLSIL.

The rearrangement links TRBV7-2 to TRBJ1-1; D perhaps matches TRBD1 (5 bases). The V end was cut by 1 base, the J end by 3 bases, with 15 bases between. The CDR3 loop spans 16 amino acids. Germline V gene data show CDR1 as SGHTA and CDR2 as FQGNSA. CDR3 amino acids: CASSLESGRADTEAFF. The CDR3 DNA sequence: TGTGCCAGCAGCTTAGAGTCAGGGAGGGCGGACACTGAAGCTTTCTTT.

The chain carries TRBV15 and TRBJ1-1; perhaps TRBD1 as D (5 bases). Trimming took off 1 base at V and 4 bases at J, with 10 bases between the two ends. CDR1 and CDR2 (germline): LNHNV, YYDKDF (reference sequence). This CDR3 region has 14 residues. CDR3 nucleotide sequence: TGTGCCACCAGCAGAGGATATGGGGGCACTGAAGCTTTCTTT. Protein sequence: CATSRGYGGTEAFF. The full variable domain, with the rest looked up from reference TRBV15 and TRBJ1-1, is DAMVIQNPRYQVTQFGKPVTLSCSQTLNHNVMYWYQQKSSQAPKLLFHYYDKDFNNEADTPDNFQSRRPNTSFCFLDIRSPGLGDTAMYLCATSRGYGGTEAFFGQGTRLTVV.

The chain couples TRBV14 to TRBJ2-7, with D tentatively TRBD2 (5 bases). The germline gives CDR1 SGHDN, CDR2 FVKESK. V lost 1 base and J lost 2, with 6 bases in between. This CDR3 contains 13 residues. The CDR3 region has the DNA TGTGCCAGCAGCCAAGGAGGGCCCTACGAGCAGTACTTC. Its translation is CASSQGGPYEQYF.

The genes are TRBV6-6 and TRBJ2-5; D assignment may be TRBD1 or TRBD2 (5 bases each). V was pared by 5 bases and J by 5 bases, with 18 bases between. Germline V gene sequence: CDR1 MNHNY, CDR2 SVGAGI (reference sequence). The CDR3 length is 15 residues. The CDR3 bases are TGTGCCAGCAGTAACCGGGACCAATCGATGGAGACCCAGTACTTC. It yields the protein CASSNRDQSMETQYF.

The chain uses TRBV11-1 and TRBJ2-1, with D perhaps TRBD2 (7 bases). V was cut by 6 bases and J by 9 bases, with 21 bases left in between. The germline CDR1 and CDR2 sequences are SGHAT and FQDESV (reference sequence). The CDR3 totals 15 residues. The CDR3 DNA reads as TGTGCCAGCAGAGCTAGGGGGAGGGCTCGTAGTGAGCAGTTCTTC. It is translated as CASRARGRARSEQFF.

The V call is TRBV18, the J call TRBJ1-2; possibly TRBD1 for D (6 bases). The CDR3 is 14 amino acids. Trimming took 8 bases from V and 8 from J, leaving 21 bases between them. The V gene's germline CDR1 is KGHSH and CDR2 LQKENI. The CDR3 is CASKDLPDSEGYTF. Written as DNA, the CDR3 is TGTGCCAGCAAAGATTTACCGGACAGCGAAGGCTACACCTTC.

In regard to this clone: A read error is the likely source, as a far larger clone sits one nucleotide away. The CDR3 sequence: CASSLGSVGGNPYEQYF. In DNA form, the CDR3 reads TGTGCCAGCAGCTTGGGTAGCGTCGGGGGGAACCCCTACGAGCAGTACTTC. The chain joins TRBV5-4 to TRBJ2-7; 7 nucleotides line up with TRBD2. The CDR3 extends over 17 amino acids. V trimming: 0 bases; J trimming: 2 bases; junction bases outside the gene matches: 11. Per the germline V gene, CDR1 is SGHNT and CDR2 is YYREEE (reference sequence).

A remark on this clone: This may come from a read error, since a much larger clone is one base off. As DNA, the CDR3 is TGTGCCAGCAGTACCCGCACAGGTACGCAGTATTTT. Its translation: CASSTRTGTQYF. The chain is built from TRBV7-2 and TRBJ2-3, with TRBD1 as a possible D gene (5 bases). Germline-derived CDR1 and CDR2 are SGHTA and FQGNSA. CDR3 length equals 12 residues.

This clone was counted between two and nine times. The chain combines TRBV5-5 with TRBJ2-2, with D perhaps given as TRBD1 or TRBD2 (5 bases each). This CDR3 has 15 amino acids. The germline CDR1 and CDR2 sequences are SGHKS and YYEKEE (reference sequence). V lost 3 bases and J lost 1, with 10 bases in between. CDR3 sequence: CASSYGTVNTGELFF. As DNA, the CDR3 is TGTGCCAGCAGCTATGGGACCGTGAACACCGGGGAGCTGTTTTTT.

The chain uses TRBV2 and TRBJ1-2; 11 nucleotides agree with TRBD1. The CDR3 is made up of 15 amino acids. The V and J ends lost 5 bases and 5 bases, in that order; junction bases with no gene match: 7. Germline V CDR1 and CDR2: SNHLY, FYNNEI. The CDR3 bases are TGTGCCAGCAGTCCCGGACAGGGGGCAAGTTATGGCTACACCTTC. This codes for CASSPGQGASYGYTF.

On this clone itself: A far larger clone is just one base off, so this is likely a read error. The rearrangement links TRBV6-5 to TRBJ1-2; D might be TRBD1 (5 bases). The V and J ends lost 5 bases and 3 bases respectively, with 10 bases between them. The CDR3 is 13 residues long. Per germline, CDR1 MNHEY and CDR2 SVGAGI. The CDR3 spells CASSPGTYYGYTF. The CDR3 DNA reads TGTGCCAGCAGTCCAGGGACGTACTATGGCTACACCTTC.